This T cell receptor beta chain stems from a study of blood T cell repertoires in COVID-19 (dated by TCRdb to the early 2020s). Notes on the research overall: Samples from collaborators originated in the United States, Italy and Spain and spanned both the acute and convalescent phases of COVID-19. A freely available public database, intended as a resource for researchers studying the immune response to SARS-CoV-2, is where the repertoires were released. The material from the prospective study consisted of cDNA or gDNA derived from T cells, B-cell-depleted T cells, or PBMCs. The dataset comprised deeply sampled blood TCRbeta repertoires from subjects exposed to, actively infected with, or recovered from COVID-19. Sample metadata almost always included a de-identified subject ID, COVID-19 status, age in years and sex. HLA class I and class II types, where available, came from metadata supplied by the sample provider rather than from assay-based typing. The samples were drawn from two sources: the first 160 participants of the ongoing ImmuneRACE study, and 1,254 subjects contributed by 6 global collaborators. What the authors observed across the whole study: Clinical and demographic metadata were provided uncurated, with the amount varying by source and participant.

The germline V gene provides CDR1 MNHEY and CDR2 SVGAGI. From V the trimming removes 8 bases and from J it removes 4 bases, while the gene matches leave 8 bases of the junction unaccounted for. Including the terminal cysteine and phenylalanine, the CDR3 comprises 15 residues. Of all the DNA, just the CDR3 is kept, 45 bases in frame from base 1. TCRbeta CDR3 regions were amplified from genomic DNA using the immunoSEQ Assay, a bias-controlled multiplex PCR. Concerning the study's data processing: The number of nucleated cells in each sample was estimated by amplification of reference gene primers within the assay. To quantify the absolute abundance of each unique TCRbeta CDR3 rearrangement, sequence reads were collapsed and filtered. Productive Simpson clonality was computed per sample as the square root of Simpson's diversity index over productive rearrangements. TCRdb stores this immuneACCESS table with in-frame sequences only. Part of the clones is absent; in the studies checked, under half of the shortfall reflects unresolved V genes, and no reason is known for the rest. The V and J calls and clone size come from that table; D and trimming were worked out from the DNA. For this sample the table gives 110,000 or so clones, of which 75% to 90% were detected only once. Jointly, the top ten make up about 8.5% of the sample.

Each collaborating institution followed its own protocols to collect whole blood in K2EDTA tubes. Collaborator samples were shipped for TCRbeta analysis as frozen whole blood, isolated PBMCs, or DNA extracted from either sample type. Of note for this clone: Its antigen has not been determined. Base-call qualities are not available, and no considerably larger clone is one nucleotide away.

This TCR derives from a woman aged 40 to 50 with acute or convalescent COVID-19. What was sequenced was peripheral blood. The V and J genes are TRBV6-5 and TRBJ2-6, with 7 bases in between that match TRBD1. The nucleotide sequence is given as TGTGCCAGCGCGACAGGGTTGTCGGGGGCCAACGTCCTGACTTTC. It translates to CASATGLSGANVLTF.